These 9 T cell receptor beta chains were sequenced from one sample in a study of human T cells and chemical hapten exposure. Each CDR3 protein is one row after TCRdb ran MiXCR on the RACE reads. The data show under 100,000 distinct CDR3 sequences, with more than 8.5% seen just once and around 2.5% held by the top ten. Time point specified: patch test 2, 6 weeks after DPC sensitization. Noted treatment: therapeutic diphenylcyclopropenone sensitization with weekly scalp DPC. This specimen consisted of whole blood, obtained in connection with sensitization to the hapten diphenylcyclopropenone (DPC). The receptors derive from a young woman with alopecia areata. Some clones in this sample may be carry-over from other donors' samples.

This clonotype was counted many times. The chain uses TRBV12-3 or TRBV12-4 and TRBJ2-1; a weak D match, TRBD2 (6 bases). Trimming removed 6 bases from V and 5 bases from J, with 14 bases in between. The CDR3 contains 14 residues. Written as DNA, the CDR3 is TGTGCCAGCAGACCGGGACTCACAAACAATGAGCAGTTCTTC. This encodes CASRPGLTNNEQFF.

This clonotype was found many times. The gene calls are TRBV18 and TRBJ1-3; D is unresolved. Germline CDR1 is KGHSH and CDR2 is LQKENI. This CDR3 is built from 13 residues. The ends were cut back, 6 bases at V and 4 bases at J, with 10 bases in the middle. Here the CDR3 reads CASSEFQGNTIYF. The CDR3 region has the DNA TGTGCCAGCTCCGAATTCCAGGGAAACACCATATATTTT.

The CDR3 bases are TGTGCCAGCAGTTCGACAGGGGGCAGGGACAATGAGCAGTTCTTC. Protein sequence: CASSSTGGRDNEQFF. The chain combines TRBV28 with TRBJ2-1; TRBD1 matches at 10 bases. The CDR3 length is 15 residues. V gave up 4 bases and J gave up 5 bases; unmatched junction bases: 5. Germline assignment: CDR1 MDHEN and CDR2 SYDVKM.

This clonotype was detected many times. DNA for the CDR3: TGTGCCAGCAGTGAAGGTGCCGGGACCGTGAACACTGAAGCTTTCTTT. This gives the protein CASSEGAGTVNTEAFF. The chain joins TRBV25-1 to TRBJ1-1; D may be TRBD1 (5 bases). Looked up from germline, CDR1 is MGHDK and CDR2 is SYGVNS. The ends were cut back, 2 bases at V and 0 bases at J, with 13 bases in the middle. This CDR3 comprises 16 residues.

CDR3 in DNA: TGCAGCGTTCTTGCGGACTCCTACGAGCAGTACTTC. This translates into CSVLADSYEQYF. V usage is TRBV29-1 and J usage is TRBJ2-7; D remains ambiguous. CDR1 and CDR2 from the germline V gene are SQVTM and ANQGSEA. With 5 bases removed from V and 0 bases from J, the gap between germline ends came to 8 bases. This CDR3 has 12 residues.

In this sample, this clonotype turned up many times. The rearrangement joins TRBV11-3 to TRBJ1-1, with no clear D. Trimming shortened V by 5 bases and J by 3 bases, and 10 bases separated the two germline ends. CDR3 length: 13 amino acids. Germline-derived CDR1 and CDR2 are SGHNT and YENEEA. This chain's CDR3 is CASSLSVYTEAFF. The DNA of the CDR3 is TGTGCCAGCAGCCTCTCCGTCTACACTGAAGCTTTCTTT.

The chain has TRBV7-9 and TRBJ2-3; D ambiguous. CDR3 length equals 15 residues. V gave up 0 bases and J gave up 4 bases, with 11 bases separating them. Germline values: CDR1 SEHNR, CDR2 FQNEAQ (reference sequence). The CDR3 nucleotides read TGTGCCAGCAGCTTAGCGGGTAGCCGGGCAGATACGCAGTATTTT. It specifies CASSLAGSRADTQYF.

This clonotype came up many times. The chain couples TRBV18 to TRBJ1-6; D unclear. V shed 3 bases and J shed 9 bases, with 18 bases lying between them. Germline V CDR1 and CDR2: KGHSH, LQKENI. There are 16 residues in the CDR3. CDR3 residues: CASSPSLGGIGSPLHF. CDR3 nucleotides: TGTGCCAGCTCACCTTCTTTAGGAGGCATTGGTTCACCCCTCCACTTT. Filled out from reference TRBV18 and TRBJ1-6, the complete variable domain reads NAGVMQNPRHLVRRRGQEARLRCSPMKGHSHVYWYRQLPEEGLKFMVYLQKENIIDESGMPKERFSAEFPKEGPSILRIQQVVRGDSAAYFCASSPSLGGIGSPLHFGNGTRLTVT.

Ten or more counts support this clonotype. The J gene is TRBJ1-2, the V gene TRBV28, with D maybe TRBD1 (5 bases). Trimming took off 6 bases at V and 4 bases at J, with 18 bases between the two ends. CDR1 is MDHEN and CDR2 is SYDVKM in the germline V gene. This CDR3 spans 15 amino acids. In DNA, the CDR3 is TGTGCCAGCAGGGGACCTACCAGATCATTCTATGGCTACACCTTC. Amino acid sequence: CASRGPTRSFYGYTF.